These 13 T cell receptor beta chains came from one sample sequenced in a study of T-cell reconstitution after alpha-beta-depleted transplantation in children. Unique molecular identifiers were incorporated when the TCRbeta library was constructed. Using its own MiXCR run on the PCR reads, TCRdb lists one record per CDR3 protein. The sample holds around 240,000 distinct CDR3 sequences, around 7.5% seen once. Source: PBMCs, mostly from graft donor cells, taken 180 days after TCRalphabeta/CD19-depleted stem cell transplant. The receptors were gathered from a male patient younger than 18 who had a stem cell transplant for acute lymphoblastic leukemia, so the T cells may come from the graft donor.

This clonotype was observed at least ten times. The rearrangement links TRBV12-3 or TRBV12-4 to TRBJ2-6, with D tentatively TRBD2 (6 bases). V lost 8 bases and J 2 bases, leaving 10 bases between the germline ends. CDR3 length: 14 amino acids. In nucleotides, the CDR3 is TGTGCCAGCGGGGGGTTAGCTGGGGCCAACGTCCTGACTTTC. Amino acids: CASGGLAGANVLTF.

This clonotype was seen at least ten times. The chain couples TRBV6-2 or TRBV6-3 to TRBJ2-1, with D possibly matching TRBD2 (5 bases). Trimming took 5 bases from V and 14 from J, leaving 16 bases between them. Looked up from germline, CDR1 is MNHEY and CDR2 is SVGEGT. The CDR3 spans 12 residues. The CDR3 DNA reads as TGTGCCAGCAGTCATCGGACGGGGTGGGAGTTCTTC. Encoded protein: CASSHRTGWEFF.

This clonotype was counted at least ten times. J is TRBJ1-4 and V is TRBV12-3 or TRBV12-4; D gene unclear. The CDR3 consists of 12 residues. V shed 5 bases and J shed 12 bases, with 13 bases lying between them. CDR3 DNA: TGTGCCAGCAGTGGCTTGTCTGAGGAACTGTTTTTT. Protein product: CASSGLSEELFF.

This clonotype was detected many times. Relative to the germline gene, one junction end is altered; a read error may explain this. For the CDR3, the DNA is TGTGCCAGCAGCTTCGCCGGGACCGCTCGACTCTTC. It is translated as CASSFAGTARLF. The rearrangement uses TRBV7-2 and TRBJ2-4, with D perhaps given as TRBD1 or TRBD2 (5 bases each). CDR3 size: 12 residues. CDR1 and CDR2 (germline): SGHTA, FQGNSA. Looking up the rest from reference TRBV7-2 and TRBJ2-4 gives the full variable domain: GAGVSQSPSNKVTEKGKDVELRCDPISGHTALYWYRQSLGQGLEFLIYFQGNSAPDKSGLPSDRFSAERTGGSVSTLTIQRTQQEDSAVYLCASSFAGTARLFGAGTRLSVL.

This clonotype was counted at least ten times. This rearrangement joins TRBV6-5 to TRBJ2-7; 7 bases are shared with TRBD1. CDR1 and CDR2 (germline): MNHEY, SVGAGI. Losses at the gene ends were 4 bases for V and 3 bases for J; bases not matched to a gene: 6. This CDR3 has 14 amino acids. The CDR3 is CASSFRGTFYEQYF. The CDR3 region has the DNA TGTGCCAGCAGTTTCAGGGGGACCTTCTACGAGCAGTACTTC.

This clonotype has ten or more counts. The chain couples TRBV27 to TRBJ2-2; TRBD2 might be the D (5 bases). Germline CDR1 MNHEY, CDR2 SMNVEV (reference sequence). V lost 6 bases, J lost 0 bases, and 11 bases lay in between. CDR3 length: 15 amino acids. In DNA, the CDR3 is TGTGCCAGCAGCGGGGTTTCAGCGAACACCGGGGAGCTGTTTTTT. Translating gives CASSGVSANTGELFF.

This clonotype was observed many times. This chain uses TRBV7-9 with TRBJ1-4; 8 nucleotides agree with TRBD1. CDR1 and CDR2 from the germline V gene are SEHNR and FQNEAQ (reference sequence). The V gene end was trimmed by 5 bases and the J gene end by 0 bases; junction bases not matched to a gene: 8. The CDR3 has 17 amino acids. This CDR3 is CASSTGQGRATNEKLFF. The CDR3 DNA reads TGTGCCAGCAGCACTGGACAGGGAAGGGCAACTAATGAAAAACTGTTTTTT.

This clonotype was picked up many times. DNA for the CDR3: TGTGCCATCAGTGCCGGGACAGGCAGGGAGAACTATGGCTACACCTTC. Its protein is CAISAGTGRENYGYTF. The chain employs TRBV10-3 and TRBJ1-2, with 8 bases identical to TRBD1. V lost 4 bases to trimming and J lost 2 bases; unmatched junction nucleotides: 9. The CDR3 has 16 residues. Germline CDR1 and CDR2: ENHRY and SYGVKD.

This clonotype was seen at least ten times. V is TRBV2 and J is TRBJ1-1, with TRBD1 identical over 7 bases. The junction had 8 bases not matched to a gene; V was cut back by 5 bases and J by 5 bases. Germline assignment: CDR1 SNHLY and CDR2 FYNNEI. The CDR3 extends over 14 amino acids. CDR3 sequence (DNA): TGTGCCAGCAGTCCTCCAGGGGGATTTACTGAAGCTTTCTTT. The encoded protein is CASSPPGGFTEAFF.

The chain couples TRBV28 to TRBJ2-7; either TRBD1 or TRBD2 may fit D (6 bases each). Trimming stripped 3 bases from V and 2 bases from J, with 17 bases between. The V gene's germline CDR1 is MDHEN and CDR2 SYDVKM. This CDR3 is built from 16 residues. The CDR3 reads CASSFRGHATPYEQYF. CDR3 bases: TGTGCCAGCAGTTTCCGGGGGCACGCAACCCCCTACGAGCAGTACTTC.

This clonotype was recorded at least ten times. J is TRBJ2-3 and V is TRBV9; 8 bases fit TRBD2. The CDR3 is 16 amino acids. Per the germline V gene, CDR1 is SGDLS and CDR2 is YYNGEE. J lost 2 bases, V lost 1 base, and 6 bases had no gene match. CDR3 nucleotide sequence: TGTGCCAGCAGCGTAAGGGCGGGGGGATCCACAGATACGCAGTATTTT. Translated, it gives CASSVRAGGSTDTQYF.

This clonotype was recorded many times. The chain has TRBV12-3 or TRBV12-4 and TRBJ2-1, with D hard to call. Trimming took 4 bases from V and 5 from J, leaving 12 bases between them. CDR3 length: 14 residues. Here the CDR3 reads CASSWPGYNNEQFF. The CDR3 nucleotides read TGTGCCAGCAGTTGGCCAGGATATAACAATGAGCAGTTCTTC.

This clonotype has ten or more counts. The V call is TRBV25-1, the J call TRBJ2-7, with D possibly TRBD2 on 5 matching bases. Per the germline V gene, CDR1 is MGHDK and CDR2 is SYGVNS. The CDR3 runs to 16 residues. The V end lost 0 bases, the J end lost 0 bases, and 12 bases lay between the germline ends. The DNA of the CDR3 is TGTGCCAGCAGTGAATATAACGGGGAGAGCTCCTACGAGCAGTACTTC. Translating gives CASSEYNGESSYEQYF.